This TCR beta chain derives from a study of cytomegalovirus exposure and HLA in healthy donors. General study points: Researchers reportedly found TCR beta sequences accurately predicted most subjects' HLA-A and HLA-B alleles. Several of the most significant clusters were apparently associated with common viral pathogens in a later analysis.

With regard to this clone: Its matching antigen is unknown.

CDR1 and CDR2 from the germline V gene are SSHAT and FNYEAQ (reference sequence). The CDR3 spans 12 residues. V was pared by 3 bases and J by 7 bases, with 9 bases between. The PCR employed 60 Vbeta primers together with 13 Jbeta primers. Clones were sequenced by immunoSEQ multiplex PCR, and TCRdb holds only the in-frame ones, with some missing. The sample includes some 110,000 clones, about four fifths of them seen just once. Sequenced input: PBMCs. The chain links TRBV7-7 to TRBJ2-5; no definite D call. This TCR was recovered from a man between 45 and 60 years old in good health and CMV-seronegative. CDR3 nucleotides: TGTGCCAGCAGCTTCAGTTATGGGACCCAGTACTTC. Translated: CASSFSYGTQYF.